This TCR beta chain came from a study of cytomegalovirus exposure and HLA in healthy donors. Study details: Most donors, 70% to 85% of some 400 genotyped, fell in the Caucasian-associated ancestry cluster. Study outcomes and limitations: Later analysis suggested most CMV-associated TCR beta chains were HLA-restricted. One variant, a missense change in DCLRE1C, was linked in a later analysis to TCR beta V- and J-gene trimming. Cytomegalovirus association was assigned to more than 150 TCR beta chains.

13 Jbeta primers and 60 Vbeta primers were used for the PCR. The data were produced by immunoSEQ multiplex PCR, yet TCRdb's version contains in-frame clones alone and is incomplete. The sample carries 160,000 or so clones, roughly 78% recorded once. CDR1 and CDR2 from the germline V gene are MDHEN and SYDVKM. After removal of 3 bases from V and 6 bases from J, the junction contained 5 bases not matched to a gene. The CDR3 runs 15 residues. About this clone itself: Its target is unknown.

This chain connects TRBV28 to TRBJ2-3; 11 bases map to TRBD1. The TCR sequence derives from a man aged 35-49 years in good health and CMV-seronegative. Material: PBMCs. CDR3 protein: CASSFGDRGSDTQYF. CDR3 DNA sequence: TGTGCCAGCAGTTTTGGGGACAGGGGGTCGGATACGCAGTATTTT.